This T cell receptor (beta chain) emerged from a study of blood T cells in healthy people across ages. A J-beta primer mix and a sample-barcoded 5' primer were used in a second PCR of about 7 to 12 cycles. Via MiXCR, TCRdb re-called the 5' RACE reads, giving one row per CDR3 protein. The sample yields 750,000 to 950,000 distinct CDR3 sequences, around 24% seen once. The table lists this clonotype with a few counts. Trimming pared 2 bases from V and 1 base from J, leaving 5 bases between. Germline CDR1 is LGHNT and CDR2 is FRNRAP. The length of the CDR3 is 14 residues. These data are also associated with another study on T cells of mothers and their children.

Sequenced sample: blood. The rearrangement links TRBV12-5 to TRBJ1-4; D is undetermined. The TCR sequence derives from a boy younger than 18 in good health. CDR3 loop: CASGLLGTNEKLFF. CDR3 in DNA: TGTGCTAGTGGTTTGCTGGGAACTAATGAAAAACTGTTTTTT.